The 2 T cell receptor beta chains presented below share a single source sample, sequenced in a study of graft-versus-host responses after intestinal transplantation. The repertoire was sequenced with immunoSEQ multiplex PCR; TCRdb's copy has only in-frame clones and lacks some. The sample lists roughly 40,000 clones, just under 90% occurring once. The sequencing here drew on PBMCs, taken roughly 270 days after transplant. These receptors all stem from a human patient who received an intestinal transplant, so some T cells may come from the graft donor.

The chain joins TRBV5-5 to TRBJ2-2, with 7 bases that match TRBD2. The length of the CDR3 is 15 residues. V shed 5 bases, J shed 0 bases, and the junction held 4 bases outside the gene matches. The germline V gene encodes CDR1 SGHKS and CDR2 YYEKEE (reference sequence). The chain's CDR3 is CASSRLAANTGELFF. The CDR3 DNA follows: TGTGCCAGCAGTCGACTAGCCGCGAACACCGGGGAGCTGTTTTTT.

The rearrangement joins TRBV7-8 to TRBJ1-4; 10 bases map to TRBD1. V lost 5 bases and J lost 5; bases outside the gene matches: 14. CDR1 is SGHVS and CDR2 is FQNEAQ in the germline V gene. The CDR3 length is 18 residues. CDR3 nucleotides: TGTGCCAGCAGCCCAGGCCGGGGGGTGGACAGGGGGAATGAAAAACTGTTTTTT. Its translation is CASSPGRGVDRGNEKLFF.